This entry lists 27 T cell receptor beta chains sequenced from one sample in a study of T cell repertoires in ileal Crohn's disease. Libraries were prepared by immunoSEQ multiplex PCR; TCRdb keeps only in-frame clonotypes and omits some of them. The repertoire holds approximately 640 clones, with about 79% as singletons. The material sequenced was ileal tissue. The receptor source for this set is an adult with Crohn's disease.

The chain uses TRBV7-2 and TRBJ2-6, with D hard to call. This CDR3 comprises 18 residues. Trimming cost V 4 bases and J 5 bases, with 21 bases left between them. Germline CDR1 is SGHTA and CDR2 is FQGNSA. CDR3 nucleotide sequence: TGTGCCAGCAGCTCAGATCGGAGACGACAAAGTCGGGCCAACGTCCTGACTTTC. Its translation: CASSSDRRRQSRANVLTF.

This chain uses TRBV29-1 with TRBJ2-1; the D is unclear. The CDR3 totals 13 residues. V was clipped by 8 bases and J by 2 bases, with 13 bases between them. Germline V gives CDR1 SQVTM, CDR2 ANQGSEA. DNA of the CDR3: TGCAGCTCGGTTTCATCCACCTACAATGAGCAGTTCTTC. Residues: CSSVSSTYNEQFF.

The chain links TRBV5-6 to TRBJ2-1; 9 bases match TRBD1. The trim removed 2 bases at V and 6 bases at J, leaving 6 bases unmatched. CDR3 length: 15 amino acids. Germline CDR1 and CDR2: SGHDT and YYEEEE. CDR3 in DNA: TGTGCCAGCAGCTTTGGAGGGACAGGGCCCAATGAGCAGTTCTTC. Its protein is CASSFGGTGPNEQFF.

The chain employs TRBV20-1 and TRBJ2-5; a weak D match, TRBD1 (6 bases). The CDR3 is 11 residues long. V lost 4 bases and J lost 4, with 7 bases in between. Germline-derived CDR1 and CDR2 are DFQATT and SNEGSKA (reference sequence). The CDR3 region is CSAKQGETQYF. CDR3 DNA sequence: TGCAGTGCTAAACAGGGAGAGACCCAGTACTTC.

V and J are TRBV30 and TRBJ2-5; 8 nucleotides align to TRBD2. This CDR3 is built from 15 residues. Germline V gene lookup returns CDR1 GTSNPN and CDR2 SVGIG (reference sequence). V dropped 3 bases and J dropped 5; count of bases not matched to a gene: 11. CDR3 residues: CAWSPRTSRGETQYF. In DNA, the CDR3 is TGTGCCTGGAGCCCAAGGACTAGCCGGGGGGAGACCCAGTACTTC.

This chain connects TRBV2 to TRBJ2-5; D not resolved. This CDR3 has 13 amino acids. V was trimmed by 6 bases and J by 7 bases, leaving 15 bases between them. Germline V gives CDR1 SNHLY, CDR2 FYNNEI. Written as DNA, the CDR3 is TGTGCCAGCAGCGAACGGGCCTCGGGGACCCAGTACTTC. Its protein product is CASSERASGTQYF.

The rearrangement links TRBV2 to TRBJ2-2, with D perhaps matching TRBD1 (6 bases). CDR3 length: 14 amino acids. Germline V gene sequence: CDR1 SNHLY, CDR2 FYNNEI. The ends were cut back, 10 bases at V and 6 bases at J, with 18 bases in the middle. CDR3 amino acids: CATRLMAGAGELFF. CDR3 sequence (DNA): TGTGCCACCAGGCTTATGGCAGGGGCCGGGGAGCTGTTTTTT. Supplemented by reference TRBV2 and TRBJ2-2, the full variable domain reads EPEVTQTPSHQVTQMGQEVILRCVPISNHLYFYWYRQILGQKVEFLVSFYNNEISEKSEIFDDQFSVERPDGSNFTLKIRSTKLEDSAMYFCATRLMAGAGELFFGEGSRLTVL.

The chain employs TRBV10-1 and TRBJ2-7, with 8 nucleotides matching TRBD1. In germline, CDR1 is WNHNN, CDR2 SYGVQD (reference sequence). The CDR3 has 13 residues. J lost 6 bases, V lost 7 bases, and 8 bases had no gene match. In DNA form, the CDR3 reads TGCGCCAGCAAGGCGGCAGGGGGCTTCGAGCAGTACTTC. This translates into CASKAAGGFEQYF.

The rearrangement joins TRBV7-6 to TRBJ2-1; D is unclear. Germline loops: CDR1 SGHVS, CDR2 FNYEAQ. The CDR3 totals 13 residues. V lost 4 bases and J lost 1, with 5 bases in between. The CDR3 region is CASSWQSYNEQFF. CDR3 in DNA: TGTGCCAGCAGCTGGCAGTCCTACAATGAGCAGTTCTTC.

The chain couples TRBV4-1 to TRBJ2-3; TRBD1 might be the D (6 bases). The CDR3 is made up of 13 amino acids. Germline assignment: CDR1 MGHRA and CDR2 YSYEKL. Between the trimmed V and J ends, which lost 6 bases and 6 bases, there was a span of 13 bases. The CDR3 coding sequence is TGCGCCAGCAGGGTTCAGGGGCGGGATACGCAGTATTTT. Its translation is CASRVQGRDTQYF.

The V and J genes are TRBV27 and TRBJ1-5, with 9 bases that match TRBD1. Germline V gene lookup returns CDR1 MNHEY and CDR2 SMNVEV (reference sequence). V shed 5 bases, J shed 2 bases, and the junction held 1 base outside the gene matches. The length of the CDR3 is 14 residues. CDR3 in DNA: TGTGCCAGCAGTGACAGGGGGGGCAATCAGCCCCAGCATTTT. It is translated as CASSDRGGNQPQHF.

This clone was counted between two and nine times. The chain links TRBV29-1 to TRBJ2-2; the D gene is possibly TRBD1 (5 bases). Germline V gene data show CDR1 as SQVTM and CDR2 as ANQGSEA. The CDR3 length is 13 residues. Trimming pared 7 bases from V and 3 bases from J, leaving 12 bases between. CDR3: CSGVEGDTGELFF. The CDR3 DNA reads as TGCAGCGGGGTAGAAGGGGACACCGGGGAGCTGTTTTTT.

The chain carries TRBV28 and TRBJ1-2; no clear D. Germline CDR1 MDHEN, CDR2 SYDVKM. There are 12 residues in the CDR3. The V and J ends lost 8 bases and 6 bases respectively, with 13 bases between them. CDR3 region: CASRLNKNGYTF. DNA for the CDR3: TGTGCCAGCCGCTTGAACAAGAATGGCTACACCTTC.

This sequence joins TRBV18 and TRBJ2-1, with TRBD2 matching 10 bases. Germline CDR1 KGHSH, CDR2 LQKENI. This CDR3 is built from 16 residues. V gave up 6 bases and J gave up 2 bases; unmatched junction bases: 7. This CDR3 reads CASSGASGSAYNEQFF. For the CDR3, the DNA is TGTGCCAGCTCGGGTGCTAGCGGGAGCGCCTACAATGAGCAGTTCTTC.

This clone was counted only a few times. The gene calls are TRBV18 and TRBJ1-2; 10 bases are shared with TRBD1. Trimming cost V 0 bases and J 6 bases; bases outside gene matches: 10. The CDR3 contains 17 residues. Germline CDR1 reads KGHSH; CDR2 reads LQKENI. The CDR3 DNA is TGTGCCAGCTCACCACCGTACCCCGGGACAGGGGATAATGGCTACACCTTC. Translating gives CASSPPYPGTGDNGYTF.

The chain recombines TRBV5-6 with TRBJ2-5, with no clear D. Trimming pared 1 base from V and 4 bases from J, leaving 5 bases between. Germline CDR1 is SGHDT and CDR2 is YYEEEE. This CDR3 region has 12 residues. The CDR3 loop is CASSLNPETQYF. CDR3 bases: TGTGCCAGCAGCTTGAATCCAGAGACCCAGTACTTC.

This rearrangement joins TRBV18 to TRBJ2-5; no reliable D call. Germline lookup yields CDR1 KGHSH and CDR2 LQKENI. CDR3 length: 15 residues. Trimming cost V 3 bases and J 1 base, with 12 bases left between them. The CDR3 spells CASSPPTEVQETQYF. In DNA form, the CDR3 reads TGTGCCAGCTCACCCCCTACTGAGGTCCAAGAGACCCAGTACTTC.

The CDR3 loop is CASIAGGPSFTDTQYF. CDR3 bases: TGTGCCAGCATAGCGGGAGGGCCTTCATTTACAGATACGCAGTATTTT. The V call is TRBV2, the J call TRBJ2-3, with TRBD2 identical over 11 bases. J gave up 3 bases and V 7 bases, and 9 bases lay outside the gene matches. This CDR3 is built from 16 residues. Germline CDR1 is SNHLY and CDR2 is FYNNEI.

This chain connects TRBV27 to TRBJ1-2; weak D call: TRBD1 (5 bases). V lost 3 bases to trimming and J lost 6 bases, with 11 bases between them. Germline-derived CDR1 and CDR2 are MNHEY and SMNVEV (reference sequence). This CDR3 is 13 amino acids long. CDR3: CASSLAQGDGYTF. DNA of the CDR3: TGTGCCAGCAGTTTGGCGCAGGGTGATGGCTACACCTTC.

This clone was observed once. This rearrangement joins TRBV25-1 to TRBJ2-7; 8 positions agree with TRBD1. Germline CDR1 MGHDK, CDR2 SYGVNS. J was trimmed by 6 bases and V by 10 bases; bases with no gene match: 11. This CDR3 is built from 13 residues. For the CDR3, the DNA is TGTGCCACCGTAGGACAGGGTACAGGCGAGCAGTACTTC. Translating gives CATVGQGTGEQYF.

The chain links TRBV7-9 to TRBJ2-7, with 8 bases identical to TRBD1. Unmatched junction bases numbered 5, after V lost 4 bases and J lost 3 bases. The germline gives CDR1 SEHNR, CDR2 FQNEAQ (reference sequence). CDR3 size: 14 residues. This CDR3 is CASSSDRAVYEQYF. The CDR3 DNA reads as TGTGCCAGCAGCTCGGACAGGGCAGTCTACGAGCAGTACTTC.

V and J are TRBV6-4 and TRBJ1-6; D is unresolved. The CDR3 is made up of 13 amino acids. From germline, CDR1 is MRHNA and CDR2 SNTAGT. The V gene lost 0 bases and the J gene lost 7 bases, with 4 bases spanning the gap. As DNA, the CDR3 is TGTGCCAGCAGTGACTCGGGGAATTCACCCCTCCACTTT. It codes for CASSDSGNSPLHF.

The CDR3 here is CASSLLVVNEQYF. In DNA form, the CDR3 reads TGTGCCAGCAGTTTGTTAGTCGTCAACGAGCAGTACTTC. This chain links TRBV6-6 with TRBJ2-7; no clear D gene. Trimming removed 4 bases at V and 5 bases at J, with 12 bases between. The CDR3 is made up of 13 amino acids. The germline V gene encodes CDR1 MNHNY and CDR2 SVGAGI (reference sequence).

The chain carries TRBV4-1 and TRBJ2-2; D uncertain. Germline assignment: CDR1 MGHRA and CDR2 YSYEKL. The germline V and J ends were trimmed by 0 bases and 10 bases, with 15 bases remaining between them. The CDR3 sequence is 15 residues long. CDR3 protein: CASSQEGGRPVELFF. The CDR3 region has the DNA TGCGCCAGCAGCCAAGAGGGCGGCCGGCCAGTGGAGCTGTTTTTT.

The genes are TRBV4-1 and TRBJ1-2; 7 bases map to TRBD1. CDR1 MGHRA and CDR2 YSYEKL come from the germline V gene. Losses at the gene ends were 3 bases for V and 7 bases for J; bases not matched to a gene: 14. The CDR3 is made up of 16 amino acids. Written as DNA, the CDR3 is TGCGCCAGCAGCCACCAGGACAGGTTCCGTTGGGGTGGCTACACCTTC. Protein: CASSHQDRFRWGGYTF.

V usage is TRBV7-9 and J usage is TRBJ2-7; D gene uncertain. The CDR3 covers 13 residues. Between the trimmed V and J ends, which lost 5 bases and 4 bases, there was a span of 12 bases. Germline V gene sequence: CDR1 SEHNR, CDR2 FQNEAQ (reference sequence). The CDR3 DNA reads as TGTGCCAGCAGCAATCTCGTTGCTTACGAGCAGTACTTC. This sequence encodes CASSNLVAYEQYF.

The chain is built from TRBV11-1 and TRBJ2-7; possibly TRBD1 or TRBD2 for D (5 bases each). This CDR3 has 15 amino acids. The germline CDR1 and CDR2 sequences are SGHAT and FQDESV (reference sequence). Trimming took off 5 bases at V and 2 bases at J, with 16 bases between the two ends. The DNA for the CDR3 is TGTGCCAGCAGCCTCCAGGGCGGGCAGACCTACGAGCAGTACTTC. It codes for CASSLQGGQTYEQYF.